Listed below are T cell receptor beta chains from one sample, sequenced in a study of CD8+ T cells in alopecia areata. Sequencing was performed with immunoSEQ multiplex PCR; in TCRdb, only in-frame clones are kept and a portion is missing. Of around 270,000 clones listed, 58% are singletons. The material sequenced was CD4+ T cells sorted from blood, taken at week 24, from a patient treated with tofacitinib. The receptors stem from a human donor with alopecia areata. CDR3s include the opening cysteine and the closing phenylalanine or tryptophan. D genes are given only for firm matches. Size is stated for part of the rows, as once, few or many counts, or as a class when the clone is expanded.

CDR3nt	CDR3aa	v_gene	d_gene	j_gene	abundance
TGTGCCAGCTCACCACCAAGGGGTCGGGGGCACGAGCAGTACTTC	CASSPPRGRGHEQYF	TRBV18	.	TRBJ2-7	.
TGTGCCAGCAGTTCAGCCCCGTGGGGTGGGTTAGATGGCTACACCTTC	CASSSAPWGGLDGYTF	TRBV7-2	.	TRBJ1-2	.
TGTGCCAGCGATACGGGCAGGGGTGACACTGAAGCTTTCTTT	CASDTGRGDTEAFF	TRBV6-5	.	TRBJ1-1	few
TGTGCCAGCACCCGACAGGGGGGTGTGGGGGGCTACACCTTC	CASTRQGGVGGYTF	TRBV6-5	TRBD1	TRBJ1-2	.
TGTGCCAGCAGCTTAGGCAGGGTAGCCTACGAGCAGTACTTC	CASSLGRVAYEQYF	TRBV7-2	.	TRBJ2-7	.
TGTGCCAGCAAAACTTGGGGGTTCGGCAACGAGCAGTACTTC	CASKTWGFGNEQYF	TRBV6-1	.	TRBJ2-7	.
TGTGCCAGCAGCTTGGGACCAGACTACGAGCAGTACTTC	CASSLGPDYEQYF	TRBV5-4	.	TRBJ2-7	.
TGCAGCGTTGAGGAGTGTCTGCGCAATCAGCCCCAGCATTTT	CSVEECLRNQPQHF	TRBV29-1	.	TRBJ1-5	.
TGTGCCACCAGCAGAGAAGGGTCAGGGATCAAGGGCTACGAGCAGTACTTC	CATSREGSGIKGYEQYF	TRBV15	.	TRBJ2-7	.
TGTGCCTGGAGTGGCGGGACAGGGTTCGTCACCGGGGAGCTGTTTTTT	CAWSGGTGFVTGELFF	TRBV30	TRBD1	TRBJ2-2	once
TGTGCCTGGAGTGTACGGGGGTGGGACTCACGCTCCTACAATGAGCAGTTCTTC	CAWSVRGWDSRSYNEQFF	TRBV30	.	TRBJ2-1	.
TGTGCCAGCAGCCGCGACCCGCTTACGCAGTATTTT	CASSRDPLTQYF	TRBV7-9	.	TRBJ2-3	.
TGCAGCGTTGGCAGATTCACAGATACGCAGTATTTT	CSVGRFTDTQYF	TRBV29-1	.	TRBJ2-3	.
TGTGCCAGCAGCTCCTTGGGGGGAAATAATTCACCCCTCCACTTT	CASSSLGGNNSPLHF	TRBV7-2	.	TRBJ1-6	.
TGTGCCAGCAGCAAAGGGTCCGACTACAATGAGCAGTTCTTC	CASSKGSDYNEQFF	TRBV7-9	.	TRBJ2-1	.
TGCAGCGTTGCACCGTCCGGGTACTATGGCTACACCTTC	CSVAPSGYYGYTF	TRBV29-1	.	TRBJ1-2	few
TGTGCCAGAAGCTTGGAAGGTTCACTAGCGGGGGTCAATGAGCAGTTCTTC	CARSLEGSLAGVNEQFF	TRBV5-3	TRBD2	TRBJ2-1	.
TGTGCCTGGAGTATCGACAGGGGGCCAGAGACCCAGTACTTC	CAWSIDRGPETQYF	TRBV30	TRBD1	TRBJ2-5	.
TGCGCCAGCAGCTTGGAAGGGCTAGCGGGGAATGAGCAGTTCTTC	CASSLEGLAGNEQFF	TRBV5-1	TRBD2	TRBJ2-1	.
TGTGCCAGCAGTTACTCGCCAGGGGGCACGACTGAAGCTTTCTTT	CASSYSPGGTTEAFF	TRBV6-5	TRBD1	TRBJ1-1	.
TGTGCCAGCAGTGAAGCTCCGGACAGGGAAGATCAGCCCCAGCATTTT	CASSEAPDREDQPQHF	TRBV6-1	TRBD1	TRBJ1-5	once
TGTGCCTGTCTCCCCATTAATTACTACGAGCAGTACTTC	CACLPINYYEQYF	TRBV30	.	TRBJ2-7	.
TGCGCCAGCAGCCAACCTCGGACAGGGCGGGCTAACTATGGCTACACCTTC	CASSQPRTGRANYGYTF	TRBV4-1	TRBD1	TRBJ1-2	.
TGTGCCAGCAGCTCCTCCCGGGCTAGCGGCCACCAAGAGACCCAGTACTTC	CASSSSRASGHQETQYF	TRBV5-4	TRBD2	TRBJ2-5	.
TGTGCCTTAACCGGGGGCGGGGAGACCCAGTACTTC	CALTGGGETQYF	TRBV30	.	TRBJ2-5	.
TGTGCCAGCAGTTACTCATCACAGGACCCTTACGAGCAGTACTTC	CASSYSSQDPYEQYF	TRBV6-5	.	TRBJ2-7	.